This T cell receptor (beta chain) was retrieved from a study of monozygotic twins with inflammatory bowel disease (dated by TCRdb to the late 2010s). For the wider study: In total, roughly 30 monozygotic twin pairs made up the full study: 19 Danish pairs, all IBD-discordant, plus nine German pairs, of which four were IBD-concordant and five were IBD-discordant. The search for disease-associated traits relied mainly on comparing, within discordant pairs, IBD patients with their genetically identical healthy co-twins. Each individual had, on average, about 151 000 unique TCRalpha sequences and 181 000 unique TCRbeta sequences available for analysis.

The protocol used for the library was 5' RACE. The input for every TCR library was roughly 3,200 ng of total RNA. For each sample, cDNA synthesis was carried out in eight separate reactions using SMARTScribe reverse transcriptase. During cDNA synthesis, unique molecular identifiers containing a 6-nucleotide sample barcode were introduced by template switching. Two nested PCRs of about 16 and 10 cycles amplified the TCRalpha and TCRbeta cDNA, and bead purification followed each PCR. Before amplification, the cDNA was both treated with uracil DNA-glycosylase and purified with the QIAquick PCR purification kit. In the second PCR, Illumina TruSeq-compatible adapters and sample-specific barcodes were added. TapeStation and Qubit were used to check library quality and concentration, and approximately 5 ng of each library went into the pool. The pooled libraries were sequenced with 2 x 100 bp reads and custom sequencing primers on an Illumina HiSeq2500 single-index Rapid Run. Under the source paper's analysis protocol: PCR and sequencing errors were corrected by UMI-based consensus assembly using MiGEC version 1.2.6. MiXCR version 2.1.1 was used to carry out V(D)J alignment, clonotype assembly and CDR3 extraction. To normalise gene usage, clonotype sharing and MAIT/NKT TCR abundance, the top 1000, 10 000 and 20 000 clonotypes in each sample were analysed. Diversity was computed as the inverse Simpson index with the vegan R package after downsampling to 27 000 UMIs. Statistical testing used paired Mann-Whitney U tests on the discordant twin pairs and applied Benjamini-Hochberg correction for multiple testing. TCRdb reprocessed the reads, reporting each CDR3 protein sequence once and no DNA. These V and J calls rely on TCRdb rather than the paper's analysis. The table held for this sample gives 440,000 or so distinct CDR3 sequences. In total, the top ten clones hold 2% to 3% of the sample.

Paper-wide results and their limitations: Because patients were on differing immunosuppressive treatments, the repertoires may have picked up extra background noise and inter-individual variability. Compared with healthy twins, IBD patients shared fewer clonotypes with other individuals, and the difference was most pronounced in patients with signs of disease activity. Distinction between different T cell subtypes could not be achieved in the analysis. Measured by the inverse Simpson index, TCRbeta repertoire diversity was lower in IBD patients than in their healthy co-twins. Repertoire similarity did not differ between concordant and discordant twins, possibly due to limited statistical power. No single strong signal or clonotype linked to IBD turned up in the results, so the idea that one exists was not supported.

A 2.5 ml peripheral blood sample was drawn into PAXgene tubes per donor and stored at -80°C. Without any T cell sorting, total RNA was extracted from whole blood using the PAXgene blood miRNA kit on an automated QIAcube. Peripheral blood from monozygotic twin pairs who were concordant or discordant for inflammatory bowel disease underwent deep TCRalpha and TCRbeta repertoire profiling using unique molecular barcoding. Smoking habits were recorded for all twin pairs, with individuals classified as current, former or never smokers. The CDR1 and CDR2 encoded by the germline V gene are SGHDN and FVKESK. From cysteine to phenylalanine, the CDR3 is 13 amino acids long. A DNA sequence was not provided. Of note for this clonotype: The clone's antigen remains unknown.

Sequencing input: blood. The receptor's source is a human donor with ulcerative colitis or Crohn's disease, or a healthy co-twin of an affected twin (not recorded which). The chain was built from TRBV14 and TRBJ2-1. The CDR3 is CASSRTSANEQFF. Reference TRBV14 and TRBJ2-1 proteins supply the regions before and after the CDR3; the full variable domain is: EAGVTQFPSHSVIEKGQTVTLRCDPISGHDNLYWYRRVMGKEIKFLLHFVKESKQDESGMPNNRFLAERTGGTYSTLKVQPAELEDSGVYFCASSRTSANEQFFGPGTRLTVL.